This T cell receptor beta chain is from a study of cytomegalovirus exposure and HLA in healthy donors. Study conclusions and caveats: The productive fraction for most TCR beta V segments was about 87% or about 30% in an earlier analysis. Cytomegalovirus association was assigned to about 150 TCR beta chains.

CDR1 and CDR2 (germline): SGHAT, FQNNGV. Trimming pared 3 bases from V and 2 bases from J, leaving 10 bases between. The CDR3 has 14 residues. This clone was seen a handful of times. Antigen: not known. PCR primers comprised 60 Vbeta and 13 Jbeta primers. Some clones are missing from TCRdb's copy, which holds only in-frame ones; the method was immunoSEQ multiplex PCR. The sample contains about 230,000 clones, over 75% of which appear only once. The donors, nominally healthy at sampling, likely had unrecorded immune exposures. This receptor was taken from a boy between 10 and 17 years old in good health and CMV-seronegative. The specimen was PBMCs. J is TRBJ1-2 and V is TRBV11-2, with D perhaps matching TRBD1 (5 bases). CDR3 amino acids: CASSLPGLNYGYTF. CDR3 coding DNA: TGTGCCAGCAGCTTGCCGGGACTGAACTATGGCTACACCTTC.